This TCR beta chain emerged from a study of blood T cell repertoires in COVID-19. Whole-study context: Material from acute and convalescent COVID-19 was sourced from the United States, Italy and Spain. From T cells, B-cell-depleted T cells, or PBMCs came the material, which was cDNA or gDNA.

The table came from immunoSEQ multiplex PCR; TCRdb's copy has only in-frame clones and leaves some out. The repertoire has 150,000 or so clones, about 75% of them found once; the top ten carry around 3%. Cohort allocation depended upon clinical history that participants reported. There are 15 residues in the CDR3. Germline lookup yields CDR1 SGHAT and CDR2 FQDESV (reference sequence). V was cut by 1 base and J by 0 bases, with 10 bases left in between. V usage is TRBV11-1 and J usage is TRBJ2-7; possible D gene TRBD1, 5 bases. The sequencing sample was made of PBMCs or T cells enriched from blood (not recorded which). This receptor was identified in a woman in her fifties or sixties who had recovered from COVID-19. The CDR3 DNA sequence: TGTGCCAGCAGCTTAGACAGGATGAACTCCTACGAGCAGTACTTC. Its protein product is CASSLDRMNSYEQYF.